Shown below are 15 T cell receptor beta chains from a single sample sequenced in a study of T cell repertoires in cytomegalovirus infection. TCRdb re-analysed the reads in MiXCR, keeping a single row per CDR3 protein. There are 140,000 to 150,000 distinct CDR3 sequences in the sample; more than 30% occur only once, and about 52% lies in the top ten. No antigen is known for these receptors. The sample consisted of CD8+ T cells from cultured PBMCs, taken from culture after CMV antigen stimulation. These receptors were collected from a human donor in good health (CMV status not recorded). Some clones in this sample may be carry-over from other donors' samples.

This clonotype occurred a few times. V is TRBV12-3 or TRBV12-4 and J is TRBJ1-2, with 7 bases fitting TRBD1. With V trimmed by 6 bases and J by 2 bases, 12 bases remained unmatched. The CDR3 contains 16 residues. CDR3 nucleotides: TGTGCCAGCAGCTCATACCTACAGGGGTCGAACTATGGCTACACCTTC. Its translation is CASSSYLQGSNYGYTF.

This clonotype was found many times. The chain is built from TRBV7-8 and TRBJ2-3, with 14 bases matching TRBD2. The V gene end was trimmed by 4 bases and the J gene end by 2 bases; junction bases not matched to a gene: 2. The CDR3 is made up of 16 amino acids. Per the germline V gene, CDR1 is SGHVS and CDR2 is FQNEAQ. CDR3 sequence reads: CASSWTSGGPTDTQYF. CDR3 in DNA: TGTGCCAGCAGCTGGACTAGCGGGGGGCCCACAGATACGCAGTATTTT.

The chain uses TRBV27 and TRBJ2-7; D is unresolved. Trimming took off 2 bases at V and 2 bases at J, with 10 bases between the two ends. There are 14 residues in the CDR3. Germline loops: CDR1 MNHEY, CDR2 SMNVEV (reference sequence). The CDR3: CASSLSGSPYEQYF. In DNA, the CDR3 is TGTGCCAGCAGTTTAAGTGGGTCTCCCTACGAGCAGTACTTC.

The chain uses TRBV18 and TRBJ2-7; the match to TRBD2 covers 9 bases. Germline V lookup: CDR1 KGHSH, CDR2 LQKENI. The length of the CDR3 is 15 residues. Trimming cost V 2 bases and J 0 bases; bases outside gene matches: 2. The CDR3 DNA is TGTGCCAGCTCACCAGAGACTAGCGGCTCCTACGAGCAGTACTTC. It is translated as CASSPETSGSYEQYF.

The V and J genes are TRBV6-5 and TRBJ2-7, with 11 bases lining up with TRBD2. Germline CDR1 MNHEY, CDR2 SVGAGI. The CDR3 runs to 15 residues. V lost 5 bases to trimming and J lost 0 bases; unmatched junction nucleotides: 3. CDR3 DNA sequence: TGTGCCAGCAGTCATACTAGCGGGGGCTCCTACGAGCAGTACTTC. The encoded protein is CASSHTSGGSYEQYF.

The J gene is TRBJ2-5, the V gene TRBV28; 8 bases are shared with TRBD1. The CDR3 extends over 14 amino acids. V trimming: 3 bases; J trimming: 7 bases; junction bases outside the gene matches: 7. Germline V lookup: CDR1 MDHEN, CDR2 SYDVKM. CDR3 protein: CASSLAAQGATQYF. The CDR3 DNA reads TGTGCCAGCAGTTTGGCGGCCCAGGGGGCGACCCAGTACTTC.

In its sample, this clonotype was seen a few times. The chain uses TRBV7-9 and TRBJ2-1; no clear D gene. The length of the CDR3 is 14 residues. The ends were cut back, 4 bases at V and 7 bases at J, with 14 bases in the middle. The germline gives CDR1 SEHNR, CDR2 FQNEAQ (reference sequence). DNA for the CDR3: TGTGCCAGCAGCTCGCCCCCCCGGGCGAATGAGCAGTTCTTC. It is translated as CASSSPPRANEQFF.

This clonotype occurred a few times. The rearrangement links TRBV19 to TRBJ1-1; D is unclear. The length of the CDR3 is 13 residues. Germline loops: CDR1 LNHDA, CDR2 SQIVND (reference sequence). V was clipped by 3 bases and J by 4 bases, with 9 bases between them. The CDR3 here is CASSMTGSTEAFF. For the CDR3, the DNA is TGTGCCAGTAGTATGACGGGGAGCACTGAAGCTTTCTTT.

This clonotype was seen repeatedly, ten times or more. The chain recombines TRBV28 with TRBJ2-7; 10 bases agree with TRBD1. CDR1 and CDR2 (germline): MDHEN, SYDVKM. This CDR3 spans 16 amino acids. V was pared by 3 bases and J by 3 bases, with 8 bases of the junction left unmatched. The chain's CDR3 is CASSFDRGLLGYEQYF. In DNA form, the CDR3 reads TGTGCCAGCAGTTTCGACAGGGGGCTGTTGGGCTACGAGCAGTACTTC.

There are a few counts of this clonotype. This chain connects TRBV6-5 to TRBJ2-3, with 8 bases matching TRBD1. Germline V gene lookup returns CDR1 MNHEY and CDR2 SVGAGI. V was clipped by 4 bases and J by 2 bases; unmatched bases: 5. This CDR3 has 15 amino acids. Written as DNA, the CDR3 is TGTGCCAGCAGTTTCCAGGGGGCCCTCACAGATACGCAGTATTTT. Translated: CASSFQGALTDTQYF.

The chain employs TRBV7-9 and TRBJ2-1, with 9 bases lining up with TRBD1. The CDR3 sequence is 17 residues long. V lost 0 bases and J lost 3; bases outside the gene matches: 6. Germline assignment: CDR1 SEHNR and CDR2 FQNEAQ (reference sequence). Here the CDR3 reads CASSLAVGTGNYNEQFF. The DNA of the CDR3 is TGTGCCAGCAGCTTAGCGGTGGGGACAGGGAACTACAATGAGCAGTTCTTC.

The chain links TRBV6-2 or TRBV6-3 to TRBJ1-5; tentatively, D is TRBD1 (5 bases). Germline-derived CDR1 and CDR2 are MNHEY and SVGEGT. There are 13 residues in the CDR3. Trimming removed 6 bases from V and 6 bases from J, with 12 bases in between. The CDR3 here is CASRLTEGQPQHF. CDR3 DNA sequence: TGTGCCAGCAGATTGACAGAAGGTCAGCCCCAGCATTTT.

The chain carries TRBV20-1 and TRBJ1-5; D gene ambiguous. With 0 bases removed from V and 0 bases from J, the gap between germline ends came to 9 bases. Germline assignment: CDR1 DFQATT and CDR2 SNEGSKA (reference sequence). The CDR3 is made up of 15 amino acids. The CDR3 region is CSARDLRSSNQPQHF. The CDR3 DNA follows: TGCAGTGCTAGAGATTTGCGCAGTAGCAATCAGCCCCAGCATTTT.

The rearrangement uses TRBV29-1 and TRBJ1-1; D gene unclear. The germline V and J ends were trimmed by 8 bases and 0 bases, with 10 bases remaining between them. The V gene's germline CDR1 is SQVTM and CDR2 ANQGSEA. CDR3 length equals 12 residues. CDR3 DNA sequence: TGCAGCCCCCGCCTTATGAACACTGAAGCTTTCTTT. Protein sequence: CSPRLMNTEAFF.

This clonotype was observed at least ten times. V usage is TRBV20-1 and J usage is TRBJ2-7, with 9 bases fitting TRBD1. The length of the CDR3 is 16 residues. Germline V lookup: CDR1 DFQATT, CDR2 SNEGSKA (reference sequence). V shed 3 bases and J 6 bases; nucleotides not matched to a gene: 15. CDR3 in amino acids: CSARGLGRTGESEQYF. CDR3 in DNA: TGCAGTGCTAGGGGGTTGGGGAGGACAGGGGAAAGCGAGCAGTACTTC.